This section outlines one T cell receptor (beta chain) sequence together with its context. Antigen unknown. The donors were in the approximately 110-subject validation cohort; that cohort was separate from the approximately 670-subject first cohort. These data belong to a study of cytomegalovirus exposure and HLA in healthy donors. Study outcomes and limitations: Through in vitro validation, a few CMV-associated chains were shown to be specific for CMV antigens. In a later analysis, first-cohort TCR clusters were found to tend to co-occur in the 130 or so validation repertoires. Most TCR sequences showed up rarely, but some public TCRs showed up in many donors.

CDR1 and CDR2 from the germline V gene are SGHRS and YFSETQ. V gave up 6 bases and J gave up 3 bases, with 13 bases separating them. The CDR3 is 13 residues long. Some clones are missing from TCRdb's copy, which holds only in-frame ones; the method was immunoSEQ multiplex PCR. This table holds around 69,000 clones, 96% found once. The sequencing input was PBMCs. The TCR originated in a woman aged 18-29 years in good health and CMV-seropositive. V is TRBV5-1 and J is TRBJ2-7; TRBD1 is a possible D gene (6 bases). DNA for the CDR3: TGCGCCAGCAACAAATTGACAGGCTACGAGCAGTACTTC. Translating it yields CASNKLTGYEQYF.